The clone carrying this T cell receptor beta chain came up many times. The data were obtained in a study of quantifying T cell responses using KT2 cells. Looking at the study overall: RNA was reverse transcribed with TCR alpha and beta constant-region primers.

The cDNA 3' end received a ligated oligonucleotide with a UMI. The first PCR ran roughly 4 cycles with an equimolar RC1.1 and RC1.2 beta primer mix. TCRdb re-called the UMI-ligation and nested PCR reads with MiXCR, one entry per CDR3 protein. Among 42,000 or so distinct CDR3 sequences, 15% to 20% were seen once, and the ten largest hold less than 50%. The CDR3 consists of 12 residues. Germline CDR1 and CDR2: LGHDT and YNNKEL (reference sequence). V shed 1 base and J 16 bases; nucleotides not matched to a gene: 5. The receptor comes from a human donor. The sample taken for sequencing was PBMCs spiked with cells of the T cell clone KT2. V and J are TRBV3-1 and TRBJ2-2; TRBD1 matches at 8 bases. CDR3 residues: CASSQGDRSTFF. In nucleotides, the CDR3 is TGTGCCAGCAGCCAAGGGGACAGGAGTACGTTTTTT.